This T cell receptor beta chain was profiled in a study of cytomegalovirus exposure and HLA in healthy donors. Comments on this clone: Its antigen is as yet unknown.

The PCR contained 60 Vbeta and 13 Jbeta primers. Only in-frame clones appear in the TCRdb table, and some are missing; sequencing was by immunoSEQ multiplex PCR. The profile shows about 130,000 clones, roughly 8.3% of them singletons. Study-level points and caveats: Sequencing depth across donors, presence/absence analyses assumed, was roughly uniform. It was reported in a later analysis that an Asian-associated ancestry cluster showed fewer N-insertions than the approximately 670-donor mean. Usually a TCR sequence was rare, but some public TCRs were found in many donors. A further, later analysis showed that HLA-associated TCR beta chains (compared with equally common others) were more clonally expanded.

The length of the CDR3 is 14 residues. Germline CDR1 is SGDLS and CDR2 is YYNGEE. Trimming took off 0 bases at V and 5 bases at J, with 11 bases between the two ends. The receptor was derived from a man aged 35 to 55 in good health and CMV-seronegative. The rearrangement joins TRBV9 to TRBJ1-1, with a weak D call TRBD1 (6 bases). Sequencing was carried out using PBMCs. CDR3 coding DNA: TGTGCCAGCAGCGTAGAGGGGGTCGGGACTGAAGCTTTCTTT. It yields the protein CASSVEGVGTEAFF.